This TCR beta chain derives from a study of T cell repertoires in cytomegalovirus infection. Worth noting for this clonotype: Its antigen is unidentified.

There are 13 residues in the CDR3. Trimming cost V 8 bases and J 3 bases, with 13 bases left between them. CDR1 MNHNS and CDR2 SASEGT come from the germline V gene. One entry per CDR3 protein results from TCRdb running MiXCR on the reads. Of around 500,000 distinct CDR3 sequences in the sample, roughly 43% were seen once. V gene TRBV6-1 combines with J gene TRBJ1-1; D gene ambiguous. This sequence was found in a human donor in good health (CMV status not recorded). Some clones in this sample may be carry-over from other donors' samples. The sequences come from cultured PBMCs, collected from culture after CMV antigen stimulation. The CDR3 spells CASPGRSDTEAFF. In DNA, the CDR3 is TGTGCCAGCCCGGGCCGGTCGGACACTGAAGCTTTCTTT.